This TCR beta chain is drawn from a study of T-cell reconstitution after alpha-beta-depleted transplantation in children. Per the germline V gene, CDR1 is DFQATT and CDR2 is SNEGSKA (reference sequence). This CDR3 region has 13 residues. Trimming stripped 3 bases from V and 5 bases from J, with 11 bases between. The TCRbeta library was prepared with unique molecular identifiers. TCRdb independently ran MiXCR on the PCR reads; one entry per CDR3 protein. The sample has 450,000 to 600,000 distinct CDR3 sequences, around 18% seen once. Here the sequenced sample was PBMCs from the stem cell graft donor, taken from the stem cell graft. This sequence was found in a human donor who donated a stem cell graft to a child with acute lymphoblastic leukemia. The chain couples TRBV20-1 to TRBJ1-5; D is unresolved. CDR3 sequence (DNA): TGCAGTGCTAGTGGTACGGATGATCAGCCCCAGCATTTT. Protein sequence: CSASGTDDQPQHF.